One sample yielded the 13 T cell receptor beta chains listed below, sequenced in a study of CD8+CD57+ T cells in acquired aplastic anemia. In patients chosen for sequencing, flow cytometry had shown CD8+CD57+ cell expansion. Using genomic DNA as the template, TCR beta VDJ and CDR3 profiling was carried out. MiXCR, applied by TCRdb to the reads, yields one record per CDR3 protein. The sample has 200,000 to 300,000 distinct CDR3 sequences, approximately 45% seen once. The sequenced sample was sorted CD4+, CD8+, or CD8+CD57+ T cells (not recorded which) from PBMCs. These receptors were taken from a human donor with aplastic anemia.

CDR3 protein: CAISESGVADTQYF. The CDR3 DNA follows: TGTGCCATCAGTGAGTCGGGGGTAGCAGATACGCAGTATTTT. J is TRBJ2-3 and V is TRBV10-3; D tentatively reads TRBD1 or TRBD2 (5 bases each). Per the germline V gene, CDR1 is ENHRY and CDR2 is SYGVKD. V was cut by 0 bases and J by 4 bases, with 8 bases left in between. This CDR3 spans 14 amino acids.

The chain is built from TRBV24-1 and TRBJ2-2; the D gene is possibly TRBD1 (7 bases). The CDR3 has 15 residues. CDR1 KGHDR and CDR2 SFDVKD come from the germline V gene. Trimming stripped 3 bases from V and 7 bases from J, with 14 bases between. The CDR3 coding sequence is TGTGCCACCAGTGATCCCGCAGGGGGGAGCGGGGAGCTGTTTTTT. It codes for CATSDPAGGSGELFF.

In regard to this clonotype: The junction departs from the called germline gene at one end, perhaps through a read error. V gene TRBV6-4 combines with J gene TRBJ2-1, with 7 bases that match TRBD1. Germline CDR1 and CDR2: MRHNA and SNTAGT. There are 12 residues in the CDR3. CDR3 in amino acids: CASSIGGHEQFF. In nucleotides, the CDR3 is TGTGCCAGCAGTATAGGGGGCCATGAACAGTTCTTC.

This clonotype came up once. At one boundary the junction diverges from the germline segment, which might be a read error. The J gene is TRBJ2-6, the V gene TRBV10-1, with D possibly matching TRBD2 (6 bases). CDR1 is WNHNN, CDR2 SYGVQD, per germline (reference sequence). The CDR3 is 15 amino acids. The CDR3 nucleotides are TGTGCCATTGGGACTGGAAAACCCGGGGCCAACGTCCTGACTTTC. It translates to CAIGTGKPGANVLTF.

This clonotype was counted a single time. This rearrangement joins TRBV19 to TRBJ1-3; 10 bases are shared with TRBD1. CDR3 length: 15 amino acids. V lost 8 bases to trimming and J lost 2 bases; unmatched junction nucleotides: 6. Germline V lookup: CDR1 LNHDA, CDR2 SQIVND (reference sequence). This chain's CDR3 is CASRDRGLPGNTIYF. The CDR3, as DNA: TGTGCCAGTCGGGACAGGGGTTTGCCTGGAAACACCATATATTTT.

V usage is TRBV29-1 and J usage is TRBJ1-2; D is possibly TRBD1 (6 bases). The CDR3 consists of 13 residues. V lost 6 bases, J lost 8 bases, and 19 bases lay in between. The germline gives CDR1 SQVTM, CDR2 ANQGSEA. The CDR3, as DNA: TGCAGCGTGGCGGACAGTCGACTTAGGGGCTACACCTTC. It codes for CSVADSRLRGYTF.

The V call is TRBV7-3, the J call TRBJ2-1, with 11 bases fitting TRBD2. V dropped 5 bases and J dropped 4; count of bases not matched to a gene: 1. Germline assignment: CDR1 SGHTA and CDR2 FQGTGA. This CDR3 is 14 amino acids long. The CDR3 loop is CASSPSGRYNEQFF. CDR3 bases: TGTGCCAGCAGCCCTAGCGGGAGGTACAATGAGCAGTTCTTC.

This clonotype was counted at least ten times. The chain is built from TRBV20-1 and TRBJ2-7; D unclear. Trimming stripped 3 bases from V and 6 bases from J, with 6 bases between. The CDR3 is made up of 10 amino acids. Germline values: CDR1 DFQATT, CDR2 SNEGSKA (reference sequence). The CDR3 DNA is TGCAGTGCTAGCCGTACCGAGCAGTACTTC. Amino acid sequence: CSASRTEQYF.

CDR3 in amino acids: CASSLVGTRGAETQYF. CDR3 coding DNA: TGTGCCAGCAGCTTAGTCGGGACTAGAGGGGCGGAGACCCAGTACTTC. The rearrangement links TRBV7-6 to TRBJ2-5; 8 bases are shared with TRBD2. The ends lost 1 base at V and 5 bases at J; junction bases unmatched: 9. This CDR3 is built from 16 residues. CDR1 SGHVS and CDR2 FNYEAQ come from the germline V gene.

This clonotype occurred many times. J is TRBJ1-6 and V is TRBV2; D not resolved. From germline, CDR1 is SNHLY and CDR2 FYNNEI. Trimming took off 3 bases at V and 3 bases at J, with 21 bases between the two ends. CDR3 length: 19 residues. The CDR3 DNA sequence: TGTGCCAGCAGTGACTATATCAGAGGACTAAATCGCTATAATTCACCCCTCCACTTT. This codes for CASSDYIRGLNRYNSPLHF. The full variable domain, completed using reference TRBV2 and TRBJ1-6, is EPEVTQTPSHQVTQMGQEVILRCVPISNHLYFYWYRQILGQKVEFLVSFYNNEISEKSEIFDDQFSVERPDGSNFTLKIRSTKLEDSAMYFCASSDYIRGLNRYNSPLHFGNGTRLTVT.

The chain links TRBV27 to TRBJ2-2; D gene uncertain. The CDR3 length is 14 residues. Trimming cost V 6 bases and J 4 bases, with 12 bases left between them. Germline CDR1 MNHEY, CDR2 SMNVEV (reference sequence). The CDR3 coding sequence is TGTGCCAGCAGACCCCGGTTAGGCACCGGGGAGCTGTTTTTT. Protein: CASRPRLGTGELFF.

This clonotype was counted ten times or more. The V call is TRBV20-1, the J call TRBJ2-5, with TRBD2 identical over 10 bases. Germline V CDR1 and CDR2: DFQATT, SNEGSKA (reference sequence). V lost 6 bases and J lost 5; bases outside the gene matches: 9. The CDR3 has 14 amino acids. CDR3 loop: CSASGLADDETQYF. Written as DNA, the CDR3 is TGCAGTGCCTCTGGACTAGCGGACGACGAGACCCAGTACTTC.

This clonotype has a count of ten or more. This sequence joins TRBV9 and TRBJ1-6; D is unresolved. Germline CDR1 reads SGDLS; CDR2 reads YYNGEE. V was shortened by 1 base and J by 9 bases, with 14 bases between the two germline ends. The CDR3 is 15 residues long. The CDR3 nucleotides read TGTGCCAGCAGCGTAACCCCAGGCGTTAGTTCACCCCTCCACTTT. Protein sequence: CASSVTPGVSSPLHF.